The present entry profiles one TCR beta chain with its context. Here immunoSEQ multiplex PCR was the method, and the copy in TCRdb shows in-frame clones only, minus some. The data hold some 5,100 clones, with 65% to 75% observed a single time. The V and J ends lost 0 bases and 5 bases respectively, with 14 bases between them. This CDR3 has 16 amino acids. The germline V gene has CDR1 LGHNA and CDR2 YSLEER. The sample belongs to a study of OX40 agonist ivuxolimab in advanced cancers. The clonotype was recovered from an adult with an advanced solid tumor such as melanoma, head and neck, liver or kidney cancer. The chain links TRBV4-3 to TRBJ2-1; possibly TRBD2 for D (6 bases). Sequencing used CD4+ or CD8+ T cells sorted from blood, obtained in a trial of the OX40 agonist ivuxolimab. The CDR3 bases are TGCGCCAGCAGCCAAGATCCCGGCAGGAGGGACAATGAGCAGTTCTTC. It codes for CASSQDPGRRDNEQFF.